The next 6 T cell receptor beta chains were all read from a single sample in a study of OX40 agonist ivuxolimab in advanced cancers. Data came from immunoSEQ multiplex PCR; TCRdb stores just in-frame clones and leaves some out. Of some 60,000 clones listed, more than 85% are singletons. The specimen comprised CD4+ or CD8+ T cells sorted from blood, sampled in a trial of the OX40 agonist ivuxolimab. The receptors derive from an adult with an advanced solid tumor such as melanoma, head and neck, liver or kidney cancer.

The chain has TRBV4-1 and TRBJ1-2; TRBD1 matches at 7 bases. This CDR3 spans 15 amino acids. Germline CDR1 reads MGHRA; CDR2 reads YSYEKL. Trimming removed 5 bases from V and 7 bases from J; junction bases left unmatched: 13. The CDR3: CASSKGLDRPGGYTF. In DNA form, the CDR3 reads TGCGCCAGCAGCAAAGGACTGGACAGGCCCGGTGGCTACACCTTC.

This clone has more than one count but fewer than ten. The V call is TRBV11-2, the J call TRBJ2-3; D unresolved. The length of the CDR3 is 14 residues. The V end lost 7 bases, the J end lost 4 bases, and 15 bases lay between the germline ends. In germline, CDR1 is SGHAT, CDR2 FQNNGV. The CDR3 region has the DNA TGTGCCAGCACCCAAAGAAGGGATTCAGATACGCAGTATTTT. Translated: CASTQRRDSDTQYF. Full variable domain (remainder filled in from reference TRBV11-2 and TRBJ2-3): EAGVAQSPRYKIIEKRQSVAFWCNPISGHATLYWYQQILGQGPKLLIQFQNNGVVDDSQLPKDRFSAERLKGVDSTLKIQPAKLEDSAVYLCASTQRRDSDTQYFGPGTRLTVL.

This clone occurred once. The CDR3, as DNA: TGTGCCAGCGGTGCACGTCTAGCGGTAGGGGCCAACGTCCTGACTTTC. Translation: CASGARLAVGANVLTF. The chain recombines TRBV7-3 with TRBJ2-6; TRBD2 aligns across 7 bases. J was trimmed by 4 bases and V by 8 bases; bases with no gene match: 11. The CDR3 contains 16 residues. CDR1 and CDR2 from the germline V gene are SGHTA and FQGTGA.

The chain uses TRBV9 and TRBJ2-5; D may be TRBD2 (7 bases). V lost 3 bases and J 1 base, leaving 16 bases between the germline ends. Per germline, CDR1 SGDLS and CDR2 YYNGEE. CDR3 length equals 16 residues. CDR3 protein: CASSGPRGGGQETQYF. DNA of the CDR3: TGTGCCAGCAGCGGTCCTAGGGGGGGAGGCCAAGAGACCCAGTACTTC.

CDR3 amino acids: CASSYSIGGDGQFF. The CDR3 bases are TGTGCCAGCAGTTACTCGATTGGCGGGGACGGTCAGTTCTTC. V gene TRBV6-5 combines with J gene TRBJ2-1; D possibly corresponds to TRBD2 (6 bases). This CDR3 has 14 residues. V shed 0 bases and J shed 13 bases, with 16 bases lying between them. Germline values: CDR1 MNHEY, CDR2 SVGAGI.

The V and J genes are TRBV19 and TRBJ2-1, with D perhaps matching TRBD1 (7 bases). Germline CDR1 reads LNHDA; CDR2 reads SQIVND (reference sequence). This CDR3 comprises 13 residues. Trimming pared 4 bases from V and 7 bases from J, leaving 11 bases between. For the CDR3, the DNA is TGTGCCAGTAGTACAGGGGGGCGGAATGAGCAGTTCTTC. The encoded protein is CASSTGGRNEQFF.